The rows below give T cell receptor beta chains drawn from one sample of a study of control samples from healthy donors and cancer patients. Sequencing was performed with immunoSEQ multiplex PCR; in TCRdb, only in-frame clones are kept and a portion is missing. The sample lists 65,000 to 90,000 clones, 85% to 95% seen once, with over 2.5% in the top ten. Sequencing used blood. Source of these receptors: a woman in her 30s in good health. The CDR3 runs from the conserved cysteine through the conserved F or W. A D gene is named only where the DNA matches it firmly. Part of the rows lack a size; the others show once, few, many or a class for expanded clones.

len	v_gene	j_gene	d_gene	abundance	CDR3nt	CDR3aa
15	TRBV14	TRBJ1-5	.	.	TGTGCCAGCAGCCAAGATGGGCCAGAAAAACAGCCCCAGCATTTT	CASSQDGPEKQPQHF
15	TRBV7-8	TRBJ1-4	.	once	TGTGCCAGCAGCTTAATAGGGTCGCGCGCAGAAAAACTGTTTTTT	CASSLIGSRAEKLFF
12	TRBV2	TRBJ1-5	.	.	TGTGCCACGAGTGACGCCCCTCAGCCCCAGCATTTT	CATSDAPQPQHF
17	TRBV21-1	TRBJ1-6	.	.	TGTGCCAGCAGCTTCGAACATGAGGGCAGGTTGAATTCACCCCTCCACTTT	CASSFEHEGRLNSPLHF
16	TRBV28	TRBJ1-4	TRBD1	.	TGTGCCAGCAGTCCATCGGGGGGACAGGGTGGGGAAAAACTGTTTTTT	CASSPSGGQGGEKLFF
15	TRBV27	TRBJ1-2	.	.	TGTGCCAGCACCCCCAATTTTCCCAACAACTATGGCTACACCTTC	CASTPNFPNNYGYTF
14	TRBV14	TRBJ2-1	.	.	TGTGCCAGCAGCCAAGGGGGAATAGCGAATGAGCAGTTCTTC	CASSQGGIANEQFF
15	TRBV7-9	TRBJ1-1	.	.	TGTGCCAGCAGCTTAGCTAAATACATGAACACTGAAGCTTTCTTT	CASSLAKYMNTEAFF
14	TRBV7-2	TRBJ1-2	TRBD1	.	TGTGCCAGCAGCTTAGATGGGTATGACAGGGCCTACACCTTC	CASSLDGYDRAYTF
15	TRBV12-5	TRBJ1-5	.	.	TGTGCTAGTGGTTTGGTACAGGGTGGGAATCAGCCCCAGCATTTT	CASGLVQGGNQPQHF
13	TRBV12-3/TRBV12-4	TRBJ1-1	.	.	TGTGCCAGCATTTCGAGGGCGGACACTGAAGCTTTCTTT	CASISRADTEAFF
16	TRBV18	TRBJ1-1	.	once	TGTGCCAGCTCACCGTTGGAGACAGGCCGGGGAGTTCAGGCTTTCTTT	CASSPLETGRGVQAFF